A selection of T cell receptor beta chains follows, all from one sample in a study of shared clonotypes between healthy human individuals. Using immunoSEQ multiplex PCR, the repertoire was profiled, and TCRdb retains in-frame clones only, with some absent. The sample shows 740,000 or so clones, about 80% of them seen only once. The sequencing input was memory CD4+ T cells sorted from blood. All receptors derive from a woman in her twenties or thirties in good health. Each CDR3 is given with its conserved first and last residue. The D gene is left open where the match is weak. Rows may omit the clone size; those that give it use once, few, many or a size class.

clone_size j_call d_call v_call cdr3_nt cdr3_aa
NA TRBJ2-3 TRBD2 TRBV6-1 TGTGCCAGCAGTCCAGCGGGGGGCACAGATACGCAGTATTTT CASSPAGGTDTQYF
NA TRBJ1-1 NA TRBV7-9 TGTGCCAGCAGCCAGGTGGGGAGCGCGGGACCGACTGAAGCTTTCTTT CASSQVGSAGPTEAFF
NA TRBJ1-2 NA TRBV28 TGTGCCAGCAGTTTACAGGGTCTCTATGGCTACACCTTC CASSLQGLYGYTF
NA TRBJ1-2 TRBD1 TRBV15 TGTGCCACCAGCAATCAGGGGGCATCGGACGGTTTCTATGGCTACACCTTC CATSNQGASDGFYGYTF
few TRBJ2-1 TRBD2 TRBV27 TGTGCCAGCAGCCGACTAGCTAATGAGCAGTTCTTC CASSRLANEQFF
NA TRBJ2-7 NA TRBV6-5 TGTGCCAGCAGTTTCCAGCAGGGGAGCTCCTACGAGCAGTACTTC CASSFQQGSSYEQYF
once TRBJ2-7 NA TRBV4-2 TGTGCCAGCAGCCAGATGGGCGGGACTGACGAGCAGTACTTC CASSQMGGTDEQYF
NA TRBJ2-7 TRBD2 TRBV7-8 TGTGCCAGCAGCTCACTAATCGGTAGCGGGAGTGGCGAGCAGTACTTC CASSSLIGSGSGEQYF
NA TRBJ1-1 NA TRBV5-6 TGTGCCAGCAGCAGGGACTTCGCTGAAGCTTTCTTT CASSRDFAEAFF
NA TRBJ1-1 TRBD1 TRBV7-9 TGTGCCAGCAGCATGAGTCCAGGGGGCGGGGAGAACACTGAAGCTTTCTTT CASSMSPGGGENTEAFF
NA TRBJ2-7 NA TRBV6-1 TGTGCCAGCAGGATTAGGGGTGGGGACGAGCAGTACTTC CASRIRGGDEQYF
NA TRBJ1-1 NA TRBV7-9 TGTGCCAGCATCCGGGAGGCTGAAGCTTTCTTT CASIREAEAFF
NA TRBJ2-5 NA TRBV11-2 TGTGCCAGCAGGGGGAGGGAGACCCAGTACTTC CASRGRETQYF
NA TRBJ2-3 NA TRBV25-1 TGTGCCAGCAGTGAAACGGGAATTACGCAGTATTTT CASSETGITQYF
NA TRBJ2-7 NA TRBV28 TGTGCCAGCAGTTTATTAGGGCTCGAGCAGTACTTC CASSLLGLEQYF
NA TRBJ1-1 NA TRBV19 TGTGCCAGTAGTATGAAAGGGGTAAAAGGCACTGAAGCTTTCTTT CASSMKGVKGTEAFF
few TRBJ2-2 NA TRBV5-1 TGCGCCAGCAGCTTTGCAGAGAACACCGGGGAGCTGTTTTTT CASSFAENTGELFF
few TRBJ2-5 TRBD2 TRBV28 TGTGCCAGCAGTTTATCAATCTCGGGACTAGCAGCGGAGACCCAGTACTTC CASSLSISGLAAETQYF
NA TRBJ1-5 NA TRBV10-3 TGTGCCATCGTCCCGGCCAATCAGCCCCAGCATTTT CAIVPANQPQHF
NA TRBJ2-5 NA TRBV20-1 TGCAGTGCTAGCTCTCCGGAGACCCAGTACTTC CSASSPETQYF
NA TRBJ1-1 NA TRBV29-1 TGCAGCGTTGTTAAGAACCGGGGGACTGAAGCTTTCTTT CSVVKNRGTEAFF
once TRBJ1-1 TRBD1 TRBV5-5 TGTGCCAGCAGCTTATGGACAGGGGTAAAGACTGAAGCTTTCTTT CASSLWTGVKTEAFF
NA TRBJ2-7 NA TRBV27 TGTGCCAGCAGTAAGAGGGGGTCATGGATTTACGAGCAGTACTTC CASSKRGSWIYEQYF
NA TRBJ1-2 TRBD1 TRBV2 TGTGCCAGCAGTACGGGACAGGGGGTTTATGGCTACACCTTC CASSTGQGVYGYTF
NA TRBJ2-1 NA TRBV14 TGTGCCAGCAGCCAAGATGTGGGTTTCGTAGGAGATGAGCAGTTCTTC CASSQDVGFVGDEQFF
NA TRBJ2-7 TRBD2 TRBV25-1 TGTGCCAGCAGTGAAGTGGGGGGGACTAGCGGGCCCACCTACGAGCAGTACTTC CASSEVGGTSGPTYEQYF
NA TRBJ1-1 TRBD1 TRBV7-6 TGTGCCAGCAACCTTACCGGGACAGACACTGAAGCTTTCTTT CASNLTGTDTEAFF
NA TRBJ1-5 NA TRBV28 TGTGCCAGCAGACCCTCCACGGCGGGCAATCAGCCCCAGCATTTT CASRPSTAGNQPQHF
NA TRBJ2-7 NA TRBV2 TGTGCCAGCAGGCAGGGGGGGCCTGTTTGGGAGCAGTACTTC CASRQGGPVWEQYF
many TRBJ1-2 NA TRBV28 TGTGCCAGCGGAAGGGGGAATTCGGACTATGGCTACACCTTC CASGRGNSDYGYTF
NA TRBJ2-7 NA TRBV6-5 TGTGCCAGCAGTGCCAGGTTGGAAATAGACTACGAGCAGTACTTC CASSARLEIDYEQYF
NA TRBJ2-5 NA TRBV6-5 TGTGCCAGCGGAACCCAAGAGACCCAGTACTTC CASGTQETQYF
few TRBJ1-2 NA TRBV5-4 TGTGCCAGCAGCTCAGGCGTGACAGGCGCTCTTGGTGGCTACACCTTC CASSSGVTGALGGYTF
few TRBJ1-5 NA TRBV11-2 TGTGCCAGCAGTTCCCAGAGGGATCAGCCCCAGCATTTT CASSSQRDQPQHF
NA TRBJ2-1 TRBD1 TRBV2 TGTGCCAGCAGTGCTGACAGGGGAGGAGGAGATGAGCAGTTCTTC CASSADRGGGDEQFF
NA TRBJ1-4 NA TRBV11-3 TGTGCCAGCAGCCGTTCCCCAGCGGATCCTAATGAAAAACTGTTTTTT CASSRSPADPNEKLFF
NA TRBJ2-1 NA TRBV28 TGTGCCAGCACCAAGGGGTCTGGCTACAATGAGCAGTTCTTC CASTKGSGYNEQFF
NA TRBJ2-1 NA TRBV7-2 TGTGCCAGCAGCCAACAGGTGAAGAGTGAGCAGTTCTTC CASSQQVKSEQFF
NA TRBJ1-3 TRBD1 TRBV19 TGTGCCAGTAGTAGGAGGGACAGGGGTTCTGGAAACACCATATATTTT CASSRRDRGSGNTIYF
many TRBJ1-3 NA TRBV6-4 TGTGCCAGCAGTGAGGCCGCGGAGGGCTACTCTGGAAACACCATATATTTT CASSEAAEGYSGNTIYF
NA TRBJ2-1 NA TRBV4-2 TGTGCCAGCAGCCAAGAGCCGGCGGGACACAATGAGCAGTTCTTC CASSQEPAGHNEQFF
few TRBJ1-1 TRBD1 TRBV6-6 TGTGCCAGCAGCCCGGGACAGGGGTACACTGAAGCTTTCTTT CASSPGQGYTEAFF
NA TRBJ2-3 TRBD2 TRBV5-6 TGTGCCAGCAGCTTGTTACTGGGACTAGTAGTTGATACGCAGTATTTT CASSLLLGLVVDTQYF
NA TRBJ1-1 NA TRBV28 TGTGCCAGCAGTTTATGGGGGGGACAGAACACTGAAGCTTTCTTT CASSLWGGQNTEAFF
NA TRBJ2-2 NA TRBV5-1 TGCGCCAGCATACTAGGGGTTAGCGGATCCGGGGAGCTGTTTTTT CASILGVSGSGELFF
NA TRBJ2-7 NA TRBV7-2 TGTGCCAGCAGCCGACAATACGAGCAGTACTTC CASSRQYEQYF
NA TRBJ2-2 NA TRBV6-5 TGTGCCAGCAGGGGGGGCGCCTACACCGGGGAGCTGTTTTTT CASRGGAYTGELFF
NA TRBJ1-5 NA TRBV5-1 TGCGCCAGCAGCTTGGCCGAAGGGACTCAGCCCCAGCATTTT CASSLAEGTQPQHF
NA TRBJ2-1 NA TRBV6-4 TGTGCCAGCAGTCGGGGCGCGGCCGACGGCATCAATGAGCAGTTCTTC CASSRGAADGINEQFF
NA TRBJ1-1 NA TRBV4-1 TGCGCCAGCAGCCAAGCGAGGACTGAAGCTTTCTTT CASSQARTEAFF
NA TRBJ2-1 TRBD2 TRBV6-1 TGTGCCAGCAGTTCAGCTAGCGGGACCAATGAGCAGTTCTTC CASSSASGTNEQFF
NA TRBJ2-7 NA TRBV28 TGTGCCAGCAGTCCTCGGGACACCGCCTACGAGCAGTACTTC CASSPRDTAYEQYF
NA TRBJ2-7 NA TRBV4-1 TGCGCCAGCAGCCAAGCCGGGAAAATCACCTACGAGCAGTACTTC CASSQAGKITYEQYF
few TRBJ2-7 TRBD1 TRBV7-9 TGTGCCAGCAGCCCCCGGGACAGTTCCTACGAGCAGTACTTC CASSPRDSSYEQYF